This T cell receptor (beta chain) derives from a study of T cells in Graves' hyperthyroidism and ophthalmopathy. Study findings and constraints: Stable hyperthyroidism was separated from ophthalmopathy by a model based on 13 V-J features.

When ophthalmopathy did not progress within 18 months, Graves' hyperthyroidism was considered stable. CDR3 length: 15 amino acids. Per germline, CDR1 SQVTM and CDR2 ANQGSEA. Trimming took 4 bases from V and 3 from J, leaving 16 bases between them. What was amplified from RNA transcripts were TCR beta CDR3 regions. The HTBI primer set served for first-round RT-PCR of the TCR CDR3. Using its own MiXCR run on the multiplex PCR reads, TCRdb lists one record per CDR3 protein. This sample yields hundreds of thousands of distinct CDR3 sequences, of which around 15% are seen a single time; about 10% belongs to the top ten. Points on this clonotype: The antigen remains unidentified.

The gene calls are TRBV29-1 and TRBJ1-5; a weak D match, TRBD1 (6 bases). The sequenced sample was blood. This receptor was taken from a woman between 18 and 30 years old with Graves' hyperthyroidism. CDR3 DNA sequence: TGCAGCGTTGGGGACTCGACAGGTCACAATCAGCCCCAGCATTTT. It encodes CSVGDSTGHNQPQHF.